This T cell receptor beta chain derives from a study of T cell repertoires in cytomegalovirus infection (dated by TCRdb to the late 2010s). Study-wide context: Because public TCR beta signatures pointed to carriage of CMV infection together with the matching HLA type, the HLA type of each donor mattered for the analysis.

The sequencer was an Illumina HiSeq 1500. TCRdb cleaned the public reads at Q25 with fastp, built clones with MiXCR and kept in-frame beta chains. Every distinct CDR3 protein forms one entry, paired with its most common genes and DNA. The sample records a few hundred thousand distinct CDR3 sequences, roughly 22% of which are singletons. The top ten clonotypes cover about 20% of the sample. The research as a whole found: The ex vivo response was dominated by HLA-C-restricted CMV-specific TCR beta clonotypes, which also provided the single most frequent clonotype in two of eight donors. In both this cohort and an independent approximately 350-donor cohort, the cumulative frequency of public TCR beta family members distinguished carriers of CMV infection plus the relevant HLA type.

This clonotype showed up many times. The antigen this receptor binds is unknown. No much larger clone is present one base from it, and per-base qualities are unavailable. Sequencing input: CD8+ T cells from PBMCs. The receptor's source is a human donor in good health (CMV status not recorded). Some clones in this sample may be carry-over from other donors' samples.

The DNA sequence is given as TGTGCCAGCAGACCCCCAGGGGCCAGCTCCTACGAGCAGTACTTC. Translation gives CASRPPGASSYEQYF. Recombination connected TRBV7-9 to TRBJ2-7; the D gene is possibly TRBD1, with 6 bases matching. CDR1 and CDR2 are read off the germline V gene (reference sequence) as SEHNR and FQNEAQ. The CDR3 measures 15 amino acids from cysteine to phenylalanine. The retained sequence is limited to the CDR3, 45 bases, with the frame set at the first base. V gives up 6 bases and J gives up 0 bases, and the segment between their germline ends measures 15 bases.